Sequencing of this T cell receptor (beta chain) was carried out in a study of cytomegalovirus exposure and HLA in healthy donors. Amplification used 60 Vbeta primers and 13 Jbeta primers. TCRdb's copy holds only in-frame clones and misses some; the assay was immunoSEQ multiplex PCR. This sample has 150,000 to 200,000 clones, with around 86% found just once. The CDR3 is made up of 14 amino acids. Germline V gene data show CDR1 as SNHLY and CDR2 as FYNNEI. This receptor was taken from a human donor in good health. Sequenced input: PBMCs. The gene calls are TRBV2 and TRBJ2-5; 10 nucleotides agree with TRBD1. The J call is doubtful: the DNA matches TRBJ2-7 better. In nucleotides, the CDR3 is TGTGCCAGCATTGCGACAGGGGGCTTCAACGAGCAGTACTTC. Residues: CASIATGGFNEQYF.